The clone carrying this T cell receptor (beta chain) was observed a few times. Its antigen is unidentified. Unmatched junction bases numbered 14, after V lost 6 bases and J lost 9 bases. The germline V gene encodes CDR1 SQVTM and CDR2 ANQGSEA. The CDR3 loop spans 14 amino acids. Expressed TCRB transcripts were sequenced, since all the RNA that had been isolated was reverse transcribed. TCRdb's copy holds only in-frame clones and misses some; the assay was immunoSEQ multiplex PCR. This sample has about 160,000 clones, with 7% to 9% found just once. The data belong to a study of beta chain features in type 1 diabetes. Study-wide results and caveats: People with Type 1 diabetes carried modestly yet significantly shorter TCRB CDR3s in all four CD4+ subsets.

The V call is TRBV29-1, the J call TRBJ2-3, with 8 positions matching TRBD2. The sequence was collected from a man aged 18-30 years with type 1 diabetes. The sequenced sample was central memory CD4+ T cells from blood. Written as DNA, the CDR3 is TGCAGCGTCGGGGAGGCGGGGGGCTCTTCCACGCAGTATTTT. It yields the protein CSVGEAGGSSTQYF.